The source of this T cell receptor beta chain is a study of identical twins. A note on this clonotype: The antigen remains undetermined.

CDR1 and CDR2 (germline): SGHTA, FQGNSA. The CDR3 spans 14 residues. Trimming left V 4 bases short and J 2 bases short, with 10 bases between. TCRdb analysed the 5' RACE reads with MiXCR anew, one entry per CDR3 protein. The sample consists of 600,000 to 700,000 distinct CDR3 sequences, around 20% of them appearing once. General study findings and limits: In cord blood, abundant beta clonotypes had fewer insertions; memory showed no trend.

These data also formed part of another study, on T cells expressing NK-cell markers.

J is TRBJ2-3 and V is TRBV7-2, with D unresolved. Sequenced: PBMCs. The sequence came from a woman aged 18 to 35 in good health. CDR3 protein: CASSSWAHTDTQYF. The CDR3 coding sequence is TGTGCCAGCAGCTCCTGGGCCCACACAGATACGCAGTATTTT.